The TCR beta chain described here comes from a study of CD8+CD57+ T cells in acquired aplastic anemia. Across the study: CD4+ and CD8+ cells, once sorted, gave DNA averaging about 3 ug. General study findings and limits: Patients versus controls showed no significant CD8+ Simpson's diversity difference.

The V gene lost 2 bases and the J gene lost 2 bases, with 12 bases spanning the gap. The CDR3 has 15 residues. Germline values: CDR1 MGHDK, CDR2 SYGVNS. This clonotype has just a few counts. Its antigen remains unidentified. Template material for TCR beta VDJ and CDR3 profiling consisted of genomic DNA. TCRdb re-called the reads with MiXCR, one entry per CDR3 protein. The table shows fewer than 250,000 distinct CDR3 sequences, with approximately 52% occurring only once. The TCR sequence derives from a human donor in good health, serving as a control. The rearrangement links TRBV25-1 to TRBJ2-5; D might be TRBD1 (5 bases). Sequences were obtained from sorted CD4+, CD8+, or CD8+CD57+ T cells (not recorded which) from PBMCs. The CDR3 DNA follows: TGTGCCAGCAGTGAAGGTCTTCCAGGGCAAGAGACCCAGTACTTC. Residues: CASSEGLPGQETQYF.